Sequencing of this T cell receptor (beta chain) was carried out in a study of OX40 agonist ivuxolimab in advanced cancers. In the case of this clone: Its antigen is unidentified.

Study-level findings and limits: Expanded clones belonging to CD8+ T cells outnumbered, on average, those of CD4+.

TCRdb's copy holds only in-frame clones and misses some; the assay was immunoSEQ multiplex PCR. The repertoire holds 65,000 to 90,000 clones, with roughly 90% as singletons. The CDR3 sequence is 16 residues long. The germline gives CDR1 SQVTM, CDR2 ANQGSEA. The V gene end was trimmed by 7 bases and the J gene end by 5 bases; junction bases not matched to a gene: 8. The material sequenced was CD4+ or CD8+ T cells sorted from blood, taken in a trial of the OX40 agonist ivuxolimab. This rearrangement joins TRBV29-1 to TRBJ2-1; 16 bases line up with TRBD2. The TCR was taken from an adult with an advanced solid tumor such as melanoma, head and neck, liver or kidney cancer. DNA for the CDR3: TGCAGCGGAAGCGGGGGACTAGCGGGAGGGGACAATGAGCAGTTCTTC. Translation: CSGSGGLAGGDNEQFF.